A single TCR beta chain is shown here with its context. This entry belongs to a study of cytomegalovirus exposure and HLA in healthy donors. PCR was performed using 60 Vbeta and 13 Jbeta primers. The protocol was immunoSEQ multiplex PCR, while the TCRdb copy is restricted to in-frame clones and leaves out a portion. The sample records approximately 190,000 clones, about 83% being singletons. The source material was PBMCs. This receptor was obtained from a man aged 35 to 55 in good health and CMV-seropositive.

The DNA for the CDR3 is TGTGCCAGCAGCAAAGGAAAGGGGTGTGGCGTCCCTAAAGCAGATACGCAGTATTTT. Encoded protein: CASSKGKGCGVPKADTQYF. The V and J genes are TRBV21-1 and TRBJ2-3; TRBD1, the table's D call, was not compared with the DNA. TRBV21-1 is marked as a pseudogene. The CDR3 has 19 amino acids.